Listed here are 8 T cell receptor beta chains from one sample, sequenced in a study of shared clonotypes between healthy human individuals. The data were produced by immunoSEQ multiplex PCR, yet TCRdb's version contains in-frame clones alone and is incomplete. The sample contains roughly 2.5 million clones, 90% to 95% of which appear only once. The sequenced material came from naive CD4+ T cells sorted from blood. Subset specified: CD45RA+ positively selected. These receptors were taken from a man aged 18 to 30 in good health.

The chain is built from TRBV6-1 and TRBJ2-1, with a possible D match to TRBD1 (6 bases). The CDR3 length is 13 residues. CDR1 and CDR2 (germline): MNHNS, SASEGT. V was cut by 6 bases and J by 9 bases, with 15 bases left in between. The CDR3 loop is CASRELQGTEQFF. Here the CDR3 DNA reads TGTGCCAGCAGGGAATTACAGGGCACTGAGCAGTTCTTC.

This clone was observed once. The rearrangement joins TRBV27 to TRBJ1-1; D uncertain. The CDR3 is 14 amino acids. Trimming left V 7 bases short and J 0 bases short, with 12 bases between. The germline CDR1 and CDR2 sequences are MNHEY and SMNVEV (reference sequence). This CDR3 is CASTPGQMNTEAFF. CDR3 bases: TGTGCCAGCACCCCGGGTCAGATGAACACTGAAGCTTTCTTT.

This chain links TRBV30 with TRBJ2-7; D is unclear. Germline CDR1 GTSNPN, CDR2 SVGIG (reference sequence). V lost 5 bases, J lost 5 bases, and 4 bases lay in between. The CDR3 consists of 9 residues. CDR3 sequence (DNA): TGTGCCTGGCCGCACGAGCAGTACTTC. This codes for CAWPHEQYF. Full variable domain (remainder filled in from reference TRBV30 and TRBJ2-7): SQTIHQWPATLVQPVGSPLSLECTVEGTSNPNLYWYRQAAGRGLQLLFYSVGIGQISSEVPQNLSASRPQDRQFILSSKKLLLSDSGFYLCAWPHEQYFGPGTRLTVT.

V is TRBV19 and J is TRBJ2-7; 9 bases agree with TRBD1. This CDR3 region has 14 residues. The V segment lost 4 bases and the J segment 7 bases; nucleotides outside the gene matches: 8. CDR1 is LNHDA and CDR2 is SQIVND in the germline V gene (reference sequence). The DNA of the CDR3 is TGTGCCAGTAGTACCGTCTCGGGACAGGGAGAGCAGTACTTC. This translates into CASSTVSGQGEQYF.

This sequence joins TRBV9 and TRBJ1-3; 8 bases line up with TRBD1. V was clipped by 4 bases and J by 0 bases; unmatched bases: 9. CDR3 length: 17 amino acids. Germline CDR1 and CDR2: SGDLS and YYNGEE. The CDR3 bases are TGTGCCAGCAGCAGCCACAGGGGGGGCTTCTCTGGAAACACCATATATTTT. It codes for CASSSHRGGFSGNTIYF.

This chain uses TRBV6-5 with TRBJ1-1; tentatively, D is TRBD1 (5 bases). The length of the CDR3 is 14 residues. Germline-derived CDR1 and CDR2 are MNHEY and SVGAGI. V was pared by 0 bases and J by 8 bases, with 13 bases between. CDR3 nucleotide sequence: TGTGCCAGCAGTTACTCGGGGACTCTGCAAGAAGCTTTCTTT. As protein: CASSYSGTLQEAFF.

This chain connects TRBV9 to TRBJ1-6, with D tentatively TRBD1 (6 bases). Trimming removed 4 bases from V and 7 bases from J, with 15 bases in between. The CDR3 contains 15 residues. Germline V gene sequence: CDR1 SGDLS, CDR2 YYNGEE. The CDR3 DNA follows: TGTGCCAGCAGCCCACAGGGTCTAGGGAATTCACCCCTCCACTTT. Translated, it gives CASSPQGLGNSPLHF.

V is TRBV21-1 and J is TRBJ2-7. TRBV21-1 is shown as a pseudogene. The CDR3 sequence is 17 residues long. The CDR3 protein is CASSTDGRQNSIYEQYF. As DNA, the CDR3 is TGTGCCAGCAGCACTGATGGACGCCAAAATTCGATCTACGAGCAGTACTTC.